The 20 T cell receptor beta chains below come from one sample, sequenced in a study of T cell responses to AZD1222 COVID-19 vaccine. Sequencing was performed with immunoSEQ multiplex PCR; in TCRdb, only in-frame clones are kept and a portion is missing. This table holds around 69,000 clones, 84% found once. This specimen consisted of peripheral blood, obtained on day 0 of AZD1222 vaccination. Receptors were obtained from an adult in good health.

The chain combines TRBV2 with TRBJ1-3; the D gene is possibly TRBD1 (5 bases). The V gene's germline CDR1 is SNHLY and CDR2 FYNNEI. V was shortened by 6 bases and J by 0 bases, with 12 bases between the two germline ends. This CDR3 has 15 residues. The DNA for the CDR3 is TGTGCCAGCAGCCTGGGACGGATCTCTGGAAACACCATATATTTT. This gives the protein CASSLGRISGNTIYF.

The rearrangement links TRBV6-5 to TRBJ1-6; 8 positions agree with TRBD1. CDR1 is MNHEY and CDR2 is SVGAGI in the germline V gene. Trimming removed 5 bases from V and 10 bases from J; junction bases left unmatched: 4. This CDR3 has 13 amino acids. Here the CDR3 reads CASSTGGRSPLHF. The DNA for the CDR3 is TGTGCCAGCAGTACAGGGGGGAGGTCACCCCTCCACTTT.

The genes are TRBV4-3 and TRBJ1-1; no clear D. Trimming stripped 1 base from V and 1 base from J, with 10 bases between. This CDR3 is built from 15 residues. Germline V gene data show CDR1 as LGHNA and CDR2 as YSLEER. CDR3 region: CASSQVMFENTEAFF. CDR3 in DNA: TGCGCCAGCAGCCAAGTTATGTTTGAGAACACTGAAGCTTTCTTT.

J is TRBJ2-7 and V is TRBV19; TRBD1 matches at 11 bases. CDR1 and CDR2 (germline): LNHDA, SQIVND (reference sequence). CDR3 length equals 13 residues. J was trimmed by 6 bases and V by 10 bases; bases with no gene match: 8. The CDR3 sequence is CATGTGGPSEQYF. CDR3 DNA: TGTGCCACCGGGACAGGGGGACCCTCCGAGCAGTACTTC.

The chain links TRBV7-9 to TRBJ1-2; tentatively, D is TRBD1 (5 bases). Trimming cost V 6 bases and J 4 bases, with 18 bases left between them. The CDR3 sequence is 15 residues long. The V gene's germline CDR1 is SEHNR and CDR2 FQNEAQ (reference sequence). CDR3 coding DNA: TGTGCCAGCAGGTCCCGGGCCGGAGGGGTCTATGGCTACACCTTC. It specifies CASRSRAGGVYGYTF.

The V and J genes are TRBV7-2 and TRBJ1-2; TRBD1 is a possible D gene (5 bases). CDR3 length: 17 residues. Deletions cut 2 bases from V and 0 bases from J, with 16 bases between. CDR1 and CDR2 from the germline V gene are SGHTA and FQGNSA. CDR3 DNA sequence: TGTGCCAGCAGCTTATCCCCACAGGACTTAGCTAACTATGGCTACACCTTC. Translated, it gives CASSLSPQDLANYGYTF.

V is TRBV11-3 and J is TRBJ2-3; perhaps TRBD1 as D (6 bases). The CDR3 extends over 15 amino acids. Germline-derived CDR1 and CDR2 are SGHNT and YENEEA. Trimming left V 2 bases short and J 5 bases short, with 14 bases between. Here the CDR3 reads CASSLRSGVGDTQYF. The CDR3 bases are TGTGCCAGCAGCTTACGGTCAGGGGTGGGAGATACGCAGTATTTT.

The chain employs TRBV7-2 and TRBJ2-1, with unresolved D. Between the trimmed V and J ends, which lost 0 bases and 4 bases, there was a span of 13 bases. Germline CDR1 and CDR2: SGHTA and FQGNSA. The CDR3 sequence is 16 residues long. The CDR3 region has the DNA TGTGCCAGCAGCTTAGCTCCTGCGGATTTATACAATGAGCAGTTCTTC. This translates into CASSLAPADLYNEQFF.

This chain connects TRBV5-5 to TRBJ1-6; the D gene is possibly TRBD1 (6 bases). Trimming shortened V by 5 bases and J by 5 bases, and 20 bases separated the two germline ends. The CDR3 is 17 residues long. The germline V gene encodes CDR1 SGHKS and CDR2 YYEKEE (reference sequence). The CDR3 nucleotides are TGTGCCAGCAGGACGCGGGTCACAGGGAGTAATAATTCACCCCTCCACTTT. Its translation is CASRTRVTGSNNSPLHF.

The rearrangement links TRBV5-1 to TRBJ2-7; D ambiguous. This CDR3 is built from 13 residues. Trimming took off 0 bases at V and 3 bases at J, with 7 bases between the two ends. Germline V gene lookup returns CDR1 SGHRS and CDR2 YFSETQ. Here the CDR3 reads CASSLASLYEQYF. The CDR3 nucleotides read TGCGCCAGCAGCTTGGCCAGCCTCTACGAGCAGTACTTC.

The chain has TRBV7-6 and TRBJ1-3; D not resolved. The CDR3 length is 15 residues. Germline V gives CDR1 SGHVS, CDR2 FNYEAQ. Trimming cost V 4 bases and J 4 bases, with 14 bases left between them. CDR3 sequence reads: CASSSRTSQGNTIYF. In DNA form, the CDR3 reads TGTGCCAGCAGCTCCCGGACCTCCCAAGGAAACACCATATATTTT.

The V call is TRBV30, the J call TRBJ1-1; D is perhaps TRBD1 (6 bases). The V end lost 4 bases, the J end lost 6 bases, and 21 bases lay between the germline ends. CDR3 length: 15 residues. Germline values: CDR1 GTSNPN, CDR2 SVGIG (reference sequence). CDR3 loop: CAWNSFGGGYAEAFF. The CDR3 coding sequence is TGTGCCTGGAACTCGTTCGGGGGCGGGTACGCTGAAGCTTTCTTT.

V gene TRBV29-1 combines with J gene TRBJ1-2; the D is unclear. The CDR3 length is 14 residues. Germline CDR1 is SQVTM and CDR2 is ANQGSEA. V was trimmed by 4 bases and J by 1 base, leaving 13 bases between them. The CDR3 DNA reads as TGCAGCGTTGCGCCCCCACCTCATAACTATGGCTACACCTTC. This encodes CSVAPPPHNYGYTF. The entire variable domain, with the rest obtained from reference TRBV29-1 and TRBJ1-2, is as follows: SAVISQKPSRDICQRGTSLTIQCQVDSQVTMMFWYRQQPGQSLTLIATANQGSEATYESGFVIDKFPISRPNLTFSTLTVSNMSPEDSSIYLCSVAPPPHNYGYTFGSGTRLTVV.

The chain links TRBV3-1 (or the pseudogene TRBV3-2) to TRBJ2-7; the match to TRBD1 covers 8 bases. Germline CDR1 is LGHDT and CDR2 is YNNKEL (reference sequence). The junction had 8 bases not matched to a gene; V was cut back by 4 bases and J by 3 bases. The CDR3 is 15 amino acids. DNA for the CDR3: TGTGCCAGCAGCCCATCGACAGGGGATCTCTACGAGCAGTACTTC. This codes for CASSPSTGDLYEQYF.

The gene calls are TRBV21-1 and TRBJ2-2; the DNA was not compared with TRBD1, the D call given in the table. TRBV21-1 is tagged as a pseudogene. The CDR3 loop spans 15 amino acids. The CDR3 protein is CASNGQGLNTGELFF. The CDR3 DNA follows: TGTGCCAGCAACGGACAGGGACTAAATACCGGGGAGCTGTTTTTT.

This chain joins TRBV10-3 and TRBJ2-2; D remains unclear. The V end lost 4 bases, the J end lost 5 bases, and 11 bases lay between the germline ends. Germline CDR1 and CDR2: ENHRY and SYGVKD. The CDR3 sequence is 14 residues long. The CDR3 sequence: CAISVVKTTGELFF. DNA for the CDR3: TGTGCCATCAGTGTCGTTAAAACTACCGGGGAGCTGTTTTTT.

The rearrangement links TRBV18 to TRBJ2-5; D ambiguous. CDR1 and CDR2 from the germline V gene are KGHSH and LQKENI. There are 13 residues in the CDR3. V lost 0 bases and J 5 bases, leaving 7 bases between the germline ends. CDR3 region: CASSPPMGETQYF. The CDR3 DNA reads as TGTGCCAGCTCACCACCGATGGGGGAGACCCAGTACTTC. Variable domain in full (rest from reference TRBV18 and TRBJ2-5): NAGVMQNPRHLVRRRGQEARLRCSPMKGHSHVYWYRQLPEEGLKFMVYLQKENIIDESGMPKERFSAEFPKEGPSILRIQQVVRGDSAAYFCASSPPMGETQYFGPGTRLLVL.

The chain carries TRBV9 and TRBJ2-3; D perhaps matches TRBD2 (7 bases). The CDR3 has 17 residues. Germline V gene sequence: CDR1 SGDLS, CDR2 YYNGEE. V lost 3 bases to trimming and J lost 3 bases, with 20 bases between them. In nucleotides, the CDR3 is TGTGCCAGCAGCGCCCGCTGGGGGCTAGCGGATACAGATACGCAGTATTTT. This translates into CASSARWGLADTDTQYF.

The V and J genes are TRBV9 and TRBJ2-5; D remains unclear. The CDR3 runs 15 residues. V was shortened by 0 bases and J by 0 bases, with 9 bases between the two germline ends. Germline CDR1 and CDR2: SGDLS and YYNGEE. The CDR3 spells CASSVGTAYQETQYF. The DNA of the CDR3 is TGTGCCAGCAGCGTAGGTACCGCGTACCAAGAGACCCAGTACTTC.

DNA for the CDR3: TGTGCCAGCAGTTTATCCTACAGCTCCTACAATGAGCAGTTCTTC. Protein product: CASSLSYSSYNEQFF. The rearrangement joins TRBV7-9 to TRBJ2-1; no reliable D call. Per the germline V gene, CDR1 is SEHNR and CDR2 is FQNEAQ (reference sequence). There are 15 residues in the CDR3. V lost 6 bases and J lost 0, with 12 bases in between.